This paragraph reports one T cell receptor beta chain. The sample originates from a study of blood T cell repertoires in COVID-19. Study as a whole: Whether acute or convalescent, the COVID-19 samples came from the United States, Italy and Spain.

CDR1 and CDR2 from the germline V gene are MRHNA and SNTAGT. J gave up 2 bases and V 6 bases, and 5 bases lay outside the gene matches. CDR3 length equals 15 residues. In the authors' workflow: Amplification of reference gene primers was used by the study to estimate nucleated cell counts. Sequenced by immunoSEQ multiplex PCR; TCRdb stores in-frame clones only, minus some. The V and J calls and clone size come from that table; D and trimming were worked out from the DNA. The table includes roughly 120,000 clones, around nine tenths detected once. This sequence joins TRBV6-4 and TRBJ2-3, with TRBD2 matching over 10 bases. The receptor was derived from a human donor in a cohort sampled during active COVID-19. Sequencing was performed on peripheral blood. The CDR3 spells CASRTGTSDTDTQYF. The CDR3, as DNA: TGTGCCAGCAGGACCGGGACTAGCGACACAGATACGCAGTATTTT.